Sequencing of this TCR beta chain was carried out in a study of blood T cell repertoires in COVID-19. In the study overall: Acute-phase and convalescent COVID-19 samples originated in the United States, Italy and Spain.

The authors' processing: Nucleated cell number was recorded as an estimate derived from reference gene primer amplification. Sequenced by immunoSEQ multiplex PCR; TCRdb stores in-frame clones only, minus some. Clonal size and the V and J genes are those of that table, whereas D and trimming came from the DNA. The sample lists 50,000 to 75,000 clones, around 80% occurring once. The germline gives CDR1 LGHNA, CDR2 YNFKEQ. V lost 0 bases and J lost 9; bases outside the gene matches: 2. The CDR3 consists of 13 residues. The genes are TRBV4-2 and TRBJ2-1, with TRBD2 matching over 7 bases. Sample: peripheral blood. The clonotype was recovered from a woman aged 80 or older with active or convalescent COVID-19. The DNA for the CDR3 is TGTGCCAGCAGCCAAGAGCGGGGGAGTGAGCAGTTCTTC. Translated, it gives CASSQERGSEQFF.